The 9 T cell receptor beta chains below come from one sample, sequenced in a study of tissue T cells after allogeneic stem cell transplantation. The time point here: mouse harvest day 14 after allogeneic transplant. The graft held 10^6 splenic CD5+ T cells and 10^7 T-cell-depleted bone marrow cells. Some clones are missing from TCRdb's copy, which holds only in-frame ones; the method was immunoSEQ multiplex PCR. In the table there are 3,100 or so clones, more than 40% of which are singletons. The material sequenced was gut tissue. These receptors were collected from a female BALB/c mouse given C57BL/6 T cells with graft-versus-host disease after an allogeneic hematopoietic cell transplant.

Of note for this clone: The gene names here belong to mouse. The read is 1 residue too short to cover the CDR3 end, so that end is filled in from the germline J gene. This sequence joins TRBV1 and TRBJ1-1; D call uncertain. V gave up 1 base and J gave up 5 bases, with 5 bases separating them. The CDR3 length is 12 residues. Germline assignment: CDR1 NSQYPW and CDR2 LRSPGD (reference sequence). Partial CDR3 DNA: TGCACCTGCAGTGCAGCGCAGACAGAAGTCTTC. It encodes CTCSAAQTEVF. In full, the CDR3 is CTCSAAQTEVFF.

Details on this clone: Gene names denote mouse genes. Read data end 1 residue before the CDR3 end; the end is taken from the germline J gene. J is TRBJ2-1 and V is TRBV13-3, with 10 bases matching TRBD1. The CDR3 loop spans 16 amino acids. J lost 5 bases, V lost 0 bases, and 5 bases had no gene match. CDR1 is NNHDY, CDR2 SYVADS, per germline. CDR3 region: CASSDGRDRGDAEQFF. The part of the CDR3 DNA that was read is TGTGCCAGCAGTGATGGCCGGGACAGGGGAGATGCTGAGCAGTTC.

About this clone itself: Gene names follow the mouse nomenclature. This chain's CDR3 is CASSLGDWQNTLYF. The CDR3 DNA, read in part, is TGTGCCAGCTCTCTAGGGGACTGGCAAAACACCTTGTAC. The genes are TRBV12-1 and TRBJ2-4; 8 bases are shared with TRBD2. The read ends 1 residue shy of where the CDR3 ends; the end is completed using the germline J gene. The CDR3 sequence is 14 residues long. Germline V lookup: CDR1 SGHSN, CDR2 HYEKVE. V lost 1 base to trimming and J lost 3 bases; unmatched junction nucleotides: 2.

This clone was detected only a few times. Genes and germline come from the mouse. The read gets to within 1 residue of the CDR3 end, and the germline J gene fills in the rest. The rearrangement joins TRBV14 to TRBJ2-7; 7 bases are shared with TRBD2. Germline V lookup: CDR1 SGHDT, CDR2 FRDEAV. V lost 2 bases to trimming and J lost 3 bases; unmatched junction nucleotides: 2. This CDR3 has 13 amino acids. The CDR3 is CASSLLGVYEQYF. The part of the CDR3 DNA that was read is TGTGCCAGCAGTTTGCTGGGGGTCTATGAACAGTAC.

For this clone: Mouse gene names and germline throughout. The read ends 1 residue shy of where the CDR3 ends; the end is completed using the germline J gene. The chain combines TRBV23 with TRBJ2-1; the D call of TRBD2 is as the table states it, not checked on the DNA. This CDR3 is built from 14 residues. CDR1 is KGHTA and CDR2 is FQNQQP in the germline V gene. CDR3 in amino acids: CSSSRWGEDAEQFF. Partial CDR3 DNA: TGCTCCAGCAGCCGCTGGGGGGAGGATGCTGAGCAGTTC.

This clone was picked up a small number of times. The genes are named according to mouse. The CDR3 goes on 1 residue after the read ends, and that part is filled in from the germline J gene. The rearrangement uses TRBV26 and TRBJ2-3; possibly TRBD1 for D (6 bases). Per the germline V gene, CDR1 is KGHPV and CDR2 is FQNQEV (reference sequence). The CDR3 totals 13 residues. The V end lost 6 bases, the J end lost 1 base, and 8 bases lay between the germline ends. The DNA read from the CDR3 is TGTGCCAGCAGGACAGGTGGTGCAGAAACGCTGTAT. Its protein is CASRTGGAETLY. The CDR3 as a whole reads CASRTGGAETLYF.

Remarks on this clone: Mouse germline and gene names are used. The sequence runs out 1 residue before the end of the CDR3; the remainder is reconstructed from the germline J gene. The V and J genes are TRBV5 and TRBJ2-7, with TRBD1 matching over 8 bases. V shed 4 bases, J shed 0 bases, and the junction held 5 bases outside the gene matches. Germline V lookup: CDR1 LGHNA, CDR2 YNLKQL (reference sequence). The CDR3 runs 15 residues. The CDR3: CASSPSTGDSYEQYF. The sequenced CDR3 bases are TGTGCCAGCAGCCCCTCGACAGGGGACTCCTATGAACAGTAC.

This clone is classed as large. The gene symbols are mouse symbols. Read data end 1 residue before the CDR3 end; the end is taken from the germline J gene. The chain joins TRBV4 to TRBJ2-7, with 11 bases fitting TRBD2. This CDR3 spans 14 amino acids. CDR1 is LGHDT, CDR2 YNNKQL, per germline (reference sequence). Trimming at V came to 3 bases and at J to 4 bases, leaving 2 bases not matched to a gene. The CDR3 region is CASSYGTGGYEQYF. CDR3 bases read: TGTGCCAGCAGCTATGGGACTGGGGGATATGAACAGTAC.

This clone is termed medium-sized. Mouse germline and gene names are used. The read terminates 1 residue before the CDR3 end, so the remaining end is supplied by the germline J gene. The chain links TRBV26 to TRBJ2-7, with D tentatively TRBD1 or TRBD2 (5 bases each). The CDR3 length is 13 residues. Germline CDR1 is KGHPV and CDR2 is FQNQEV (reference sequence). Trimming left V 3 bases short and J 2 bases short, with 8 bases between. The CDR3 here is CASSLKGPYEQYF. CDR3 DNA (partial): TGTGCCAGCAGTCTAAAGGGACCCTATGAACAGTAC.